These 20 T cell receptor beta chains were sequenced from one sample in a study of OX40 agonist ivuxolimab in advanced cancers. Assay used: immunoSEQ multiplex PCR; TCRdb lists only in-frame clones, some missing. The top ten hold 13% to 15% of the sample, which has about 81,000 clones, under 95% seen once. The source was CD4+ or CD8+ T cells sorted from blood, collected in a trial of the OX40 agonist ivuxolimab. The receptors were gathered from an adult with an advanced solid tumor such as melanoma, head and neck, liver or kidney cancer.

The chain joins TRBV7-8 to TRBJ1-3, with D possibly matching TRBD1 (5 bases). Germline CDR1 is SGHVS and CDR2 is FQNEAQ. Trimming removed 4 bases at V and 1 base at J, with 8 bases between. The CDR3 sequence is 14 residues long. The CDR3 reads CASSSDSSGNTIYF. The CDR3 region has the DNA TGTGCCAGCAGCTCAGACAGTTCTGGAAACACCATATATTTT.

The rearrangement links TRBV4-3 to TRBJ2-3; perhaps TRBD2 as D (6 bases). The CDR3 sequence is 15 residues long. The germline V gene has CDR1 LGHNA and CDR2 YSLEER. Trimming took 0 bases from V and 1 from J, leaving 8 bases between them. The CDR3 sequence is CASSQEGGRTDTQYF. In DNA form, the CDR3 reads TGCGCCAGCAGCCAAGAGGGGGGTCGCACAGATACGCAGTATTTT.

J is TRBJ2-3 and V is TRBV7-6, with D possibly called TRBD1 or TRBD2 (5 bases each). The CDR3 runs 15 residues. Germline assignment: CDR1 SGHVS and CDR2 FNYEAQ. V lost 7 bases and J 3 bases, leaving 17 bases between the germline ends. The CDR3 loop reads CASTWYGGETDTQYF. The CDR3 nucleotides are TGTGCCAGCACCTGGTATGGGGGAGAGACAGATACGCAGTATTTT. Full variable domain (rest looked up from reference TRBV7-6 and TRBJ2-3): GAGVSQSPRYKVTKRGQDVALRCDPISGHVSLYWYRQALGQGPEFLTYFNYEAQQDKSGLPNDRFSAERPEGSISTLTIQRTEQRDSAMYRCASTWYGGETDTQYFGPGTRLTVL.

J is TRBJ2-5 and V is TRBV4-1; D is ambiguous. The ends were cut back, 0 bases at V and 4 bases at J, with 15 bases in the middle. The CDR3 extends over 16 amino acids. Germline V gene data show CDR1 as MGHRA and CDR2 as YSYEKL. The CDR3 coding sequence is TGCGCCAGCAGCCAAGAAGTGTCTAGTGGGCTAGAGACCCAGTACTTC. Its translation: CASSQEVSSGLETQYF.

This chain connects TRBV14 to TRBJ1-6; D remains unclear. Trimming left V 4 bases short and J 8 bases short, with 12 bases between. This CDR3 has 14 residues. The germline gives CDR1 SGHDN, CDR2 FVKESK. In nucleotides, the CDR3 is TGTGCCAGCAGCCCTCTGGGTCGGGATTCACCCCTCCACTTT. Translating gives CASSPLGRDSPLHF.

V is TRBV11-3 and J is TRBJ2-3; the D gene could be TRBD1 or TRBD2 (5 bases each). Germline loops: CDR1 SGHNT, CDR2 YENEEA. Trimming removed 4 bases from V and 0 bases from J, with 11 bases in between. This CDR3 contains 15 residues. The CDR3 DNA sequence: TGTGCCAGCAGCTCTTTCGGGGCTAGCACAGATACGCAGTATTTT. Translated: CASSSFGASTDTQYF.

The chain uses TRBV4-2 and TRBJ2-2, with 7 nucleotides matching TRBD2. Germline V CDR1 and CDR2: LGHNA, YNFKEQ. J was trimmed by 6 bases and V by 4 bases; bases with no gene match: 8. There are 15 residues in the CDR3. CDR3: CASSLLGGAAGELFF. In nucleotides, the CDR3 is TGTGCCAGCAGCCTCCTGGGAGGGGCGGCCGGGGAGCTGTTTTTT.

V usage is TRBV9 and J usage is TRBJ2-1, with D maybe TRBD2 (5 bases). Trimming cost V 0 bases and J 8 bases, with 21 bases left between them. Germline loops: CDR1 SGDLS, CDR2 YYNGEE. This CDR3 has 17 residues. The CDR3 nucleotides are TGTGCCAGCAGCGTAGGTCGGATAGCGCCCCAGTCAGATGAGCAGTTCTTC. It yields the protein CASSVGRIAPQSDEQFF.

The V gene is TRBV9, the J gene TRBJ1-5; no clear D gene. Germline V gene sequence: CDR1 SGDLS, CDR2 YYNGEE. There are 12 residues in the CDR3. V was shortened by 4 bases and J by 4 bases, with 6 bases between the two germline ends. CDR3 sequence reads: CASSPGNQPQHF. For the CDR3, the DNA is TGTGCCAGCAGCCCGGGGAATCAGCCCCAGCATTTT. Full variable domain (outside the CDR3, taken from reference TRBV9 and TRBJ1-5): DSGVTQTPKHLITATGQRVTLRCSPRSGDLSVYWYQQSLDQGLQFLIQYYNGEERAKGNILERFSAQQFPDLHSELNLSSLELGDSALYFCASSPGNQPQHFGDGTRLSIL.

V and J are TRBV19 and TRBJ1-3; D possibly corresponds to TRBD1 (5 bases). V gave up 1 base and J gave up 3 bases, with 10 bases separating them. The germline gives CDR1 LNHDA, CDR2 SQIVND (reference sequence). The CDR3 covers 15 residues. CDR3 coding DNA: TGTGCCAGTAGTATAGCAGGGTCGGGTGGAAACACCATATATTTT. Translated, it gives CASSIAGSGGNTIYF.

This chain connects TRBV25-1 to TRBJ1-2; D might be TRBD1 (6 bases). The CDR3 is 14 residues long. Trimming pared 6 bases from V and 9 bases from J, leaving 20 bases between. Germline CDR1 is MGHDK and CDR2 is SYGVNS. The CDR3: CASRGRGAEGSYTF. CDR3 DNA: TGTGCCAGCAGGGGGAGGGGGGCAGAAGGGAGCTACACCTTC.

The gene calls are TRBV11-2 and TRBJ2-7; the D is unclear. The length of the CDR3 is 13 residues. V was pared by 5 bases and J by 4 bases, with 12 bases between. Looked up from germline, CDR1 is SGHAT and CDR2 is FQNNGV. The CDR3: CASSPPDQYEQYF. The CDR3 region has the DNA TGTGCCAGCAGCCCCCCGGACCAGTACGAGCAGTACTTC.

This clone was counted a single time. V usage is TRBV18 and J usage is TRBJ1-1; TRBD1 is a possible D gene (5 bases). Germline V gene data show CDR1 as KGHSH and CDR2 as LQKENI. Trimming left V 1 base short and J 4 bases short, with 13 bases between. The CDR3 is 15 amino acids. The CDR3, as DNA: TGTGCCAGCTCACCACGACAGCAGGGACCCACTGAAGCTTTCTTT. The encoded protein is CASSPRQQGPTEAFF.

This chain joins TRBV6-6 and TRBJ1-1, with a weak D call TRBD1 (5 bases). Per germline, CDR1 MNHNY and CDR2 SVGAGI (reference sequence). V was clipped by 7 bases and J by 1 base, with 10 bases between them. The CDR3 runs 13 residues. The CDR3 DNA follows: TGTGCCAGCACCCGGGGGGAGAACACTGAAGCTTTCTTT. The encoded protein is CASTRGENTEAFF.

The chain recombines TRBV5-1 with TRBJ2-7, with 11 bases identical to TRBD2. The CDR3 is 15 amino acids. CDR1 and CDR2 from the germline V gene are SGHRS and YFSETQ. The trim removed 2 bases at V and 5 bases at J, leaving 6 bases unmatched. The CDR3 nucleotides are TGCGCCAGCAGCTTCACTAGCGGGAGAACCCACGAGCAGTACTTC. As protein: CASSFTSGRTHEQYF.

The chain is built from TRBV4-3 and TRBJ2-7; 12 bases match TRBD1. There are 14 residues in the CDR3. Trimming took 4 bases from V and 7 from J; bases not matched to a gene: 5. Germline assignment: CDR1 LGHNA and CDR2 YSLEER. The CDR3 loop reads CASSPGQGAKEQYF. For the CDR3, the DNA is TGCGCCAGCAGCCCGGGACAGGGGGCGAAGGAGCAGTACTTC.

J is TRBJ2-1 and V is TRBV7-9; 9 bases match TRBD1. Germline trimming cut 3 bases from V and 4 bases from J; bases unmatched to any gene: 10. Per germline, CDR1 SEHNR and CDR2 FQNEAQ (reference sequence). The CDR3 contains 17 residues. CDR3 sequence (DNA): TGTGCCAGCAGCTTCCCTTTACAGGGGGCAGGATACAATGAGCAGTTCTTC. Translation: CASSFPLQGAGYNEQFF.

The V gene is TRBV7-8, the J gene TRBJ2-3; D may be TRBD2 (5 bases). This CDR3 has 15 residues. The germline V and J ends were trimmed by 5 bases and 0 bases, with 12 bases remaining between them. Germline CDR1 and CDR2: SGHVS and FQNEAQ. The CDR3 bases are TGTGCCAGCAGCCCACCCGGGGTTAGCACAGATACGCAGTATTTT. It is translated as CASSPPGVSTDTQYF.

The chain carries TRBV2 and TRBJ2-7; 8 bases fit TRBD1. Germline CDR1 is SNHLY and CDR2 is FYNNEI. This CDR3 has 14 residues. Trimming took 6 bases from V and 3 from J; bases not matched to a gene: 7. CDR3 nucleotide sequence: TGTGCCAGCAGGGGCGGACAGGGAGTCTACGAGCAGTACTTC. It specifies CASRGGQGVYEQYF.

The chain couples TRBV27 to TRBJ1-1; possible D gene TRBD1, 5 bases. Trimming stripped 6 bases from V and 1 base from J, with 15 bases between. From germline, CDR1 is MNHEY and CDR2 SMNVEV (reference sequence). The CDR3 is made up of 15 amino acids. The chain's CDR3 is CASSRYGAGNTEAFF. As DNA, the CDR3 is TGTGCCAGCAGCCGCTATGGGGCGGGGAACACTGAAGCTTTCTTT.